One sample yielded the 19 T cell receptor beta chains listed below, sequenced in a study of blood T cell repertoires in COVID-19. Clones were read by immunoSEQ multiplex PCR, and TCRdb kept only the in-frame ones, dropping some. The sample yields 250,000 or so clones, 88% seen once. Sequenced material: peripheral blood. The receptors come from a woman aged 25 to 39 with acute or convalescent COVID-19.

The chain uses TRBV11-3 and TRBJ2-7; TRBD2 agrees at 11 bases. V shed 6 bases, J shed 6 bases, and the junction held 10 bases outside the gene matches. The length of the CDR3 is 15 residues. In germline, CDR1 is SGHNT, CDR2 YENEEA. As DNA, the CDR3 is TGTGCCAGCAGTCCTGTTAGCGGGAGGGCCCCCGAGCAGTACTTC. It encodes CASSPVSGRAPEQYF.

The J gene is TRBJ1-6, the V gene TRBV7-9; D ambiguous. CDR1 is SEHNR, CDR2 FQNEAQ, per germline (reference sequence). Trimming pared 5 bases from V and 0 bases from J, leaving 14 bases between. The CDR3 loop spans 17 amino acids. The CDR3 nucleotides are TGTGCCAGCAGCCCACAGAACACCTACTCCTATAATTCACCCCTCCACTTT. It translates to CASSPQNTYSYNSPLHF.

V gene TRBV19 combines with J gene TRBJ1-2, with a possible D match to TRBD1 (6 bases). CDR1 LNHDA and CDR2 SQIVND come from the germline V gene (reference sequence). Trimming stripped 6 bases from V and 0 bases from J, with 8 bases between. CDR3 length: 13 amino acids. The DNA for the CDR3 is TGTGCCAGTAGCACAGGGCCTAACTATGGCTACACCTTC. Amino acids: CASSTGPNYGYTF.

The genes are TRBV29-1 and TRBJ1-1; D is uncertain. CDR3 length equals 12 residues. Germline V gives CDR1 SQVTM, CDR2 ANQGSEA. V shed 8 bases and J shed 7 bases, with 17 bases lying between them. CDR3 loop: CSLGLGGGEAFF. In DNA form, the CDR3 reads TGCAGCCTCGGACTGGGAGGCGGTGAAGCTTTCTTT.

The CDR3 nucleotides read TGTGCCAGCAGACAACTAGAACGCTCCTACAATGAGCAGTTCTTC. Its translation: CASRQLERSYNEQFF. The chain couples TRBV3-1 (or the pseudogene TRBV3-2) to TRBJ2-1; possibly TRBD2 for D (5 bases). Trimming shortened V by 6 bases and J by 0 bases, and 12 bases separated the two germline ends. CDR1 and CDR2 (germline): LGHDT, YNNKEL (reference sequence). CDR3 size: 15 residues.

CDR3 nucleotide sequence: TGTGCCAGCAGCTTAGTAGGTGGCGGGAGCGTCCGGGAGCTGTTTTTT. Translating it yields CASSLVGGGSVRELFF. The chain carries TRBV7-2 and TRBJ2-2; the match to TRBD2 covers 7 bases. The CDR3 totals 16 residues. V dropped 1 base and J dropped 9; count of bases not matched to a gene: 11. Germline V gene sequence: CDR1 SGHTA, CDR2 FQGNSA.

V is TRBV19 and J is TRBJ2-7; TRBD1 agrees at 9 bases. CDR3 size: 16 residues. Germline-derived CDR1 and CDR2 are LNHDA and SQIVND (reference sequence). The ends lost 6 bases at V and 2 bases at J; junction bases unmatched: 11. The CDR3 nucleotides are TGTGCCAGTAGCATAAGGGGGAGACAGGGGGCCTACGAGCAGTACTTC. As protein: CASSIRGRQGAYEQYF. Based on the CDR3 plus reference TRBV19 and TRBJ2-7, the full variable domain is DGGITQSPKYLFRKEGQNVTLSCEQNLNHDAMYWYRQDPGQGLRLIYYSQIVNDFQKGDIAEGYSVSREKKESFPLTVTSAQKNPTAFYLCASSIRGRQGAYEQYFGPGTRLTVT.

The chain couples TRBV11-2 to TRBJ2-1, with 9 bases matching TRBD1. With 6 bases clipped from V and 4 bases from J, the junction kept 1 base outside the gene matches. This CDR3 has 13 amino acids. Looked up from germline, CDR1 is SGHAT and CDR2 is FQNNGV. This CDR3 is CASRGQGYNEQFF. The CDR3 region has the DNA TGTGCCAGCAGAGGACAGGGGTACAATGAGCAGTTCTTC.

This chain links TRBV9 with TRBJ1-4; 8 nucleotides align to TRBD1. The CDR3 covers 18 residues. Unmatched junction bases numbered 14, after V lost 3 bases and J lost 4 bases. CDR1 and CDR2 from the germline V gene are SGDLS and YYNGEE. CDR3 sequence: CASSAWPGTGGGNEKLFF. The CDR3 DNA sequence: TGTGCCAGCAGCGCCTGGCCCGGGACAGGAGGGGGTAATGAAAAACTGTTTTTT.

The chain is built from TRBV13 and TRBJ1-3; D is perhaps TRBD1 (6 bases). Deletions cut 2 bases from V and 0 bases from J, with 8 bases between. The CDR3 sequence is 15 residues long. From germline, CDR1 is PRHDT and CDR2 FYEKMQ (reference sequence). The CDR3: CASSLSGVSGNTIYF. DNA of the CDR3: TGTGCCAGCAGCTTATCAGGGGTCTCTGGAAACACCATATATTTT.

The V gene is TRBV5-4, the J gene TRBJ2-1; D may be TRBD2 (5 bases). Trimming stripped 2 bases from V and 7 bases from J, with 13 bases between. This CDR3 comprises 14 residues. Germline CDR1 SGHNT, CDR2 YYREEE (reference sequence). The CDR3 protein is CASSFLLALNEQFF. The CDR3 nucleotides read TGTGCCAGCAGCTTTCTTCTAGCATTGAATGAGCAGTTCTTC.

This rearrangement joins TRBV2 to TRBJ1-3; D possibly corresponds to TRBD1 (5 bases). This CDR3 is built from 13 residues. Deletions cut 6 bases from V and 1 base from J, with 7 bases between. The germline CDR1 and CDR2 sequences are SNHLY and FYNNEI. This CDR3 is CASRAGSGNTIYF. In DNA form, the CDR3 reads TGTGCCAGCAGGGCAGGGTCTGGAAACACCATATATTTT.

This chain links TRBV29-1 with TRBJ2-7; D is possibly TRBD2 (6 bases). The CDR3 has 12 amino acids. Trimming pared 8 bases from V and 5 bases from J, leaving 16 bases between. CDR1 and CDR2 (germline): SQVTM, ANQGSEA. CDR3 DNA sequence: TGCAGCATCGGGAGAATCGGCAACGAGCAGTACTTC. Translating it yields CSIGRIGNEQYF.

The chain joins TRBV3-1 (or the pseudogene TRBV3-2) to TRBJ2-7, with 10 bases lining up with TRBD2. J lost 5 bases, V lost 4 bases, and 5 bases had no gene match. From germline, CDR1 is LGHDT and CDR2 YNNKEL (reference sequence). CDR3 length equals 14 residues. CDR3 DNA: TGTGCCAGCAGCCTAGCGGGAGGACCCCACGAGCAGTACTTC. Amino acid sequence: CASSLAGGPHEQYF.

The CDR3 loop is CASSQELNDGGQPQHF. The CDR3 bases are TGCGCCAGCAGCCAAGAACTGAACGACGGGGGTCAGCCCCAGCATTTT. The chain uses TRBV4-3 and TRBJ1-5; possible D gene TRBD1, 5 bases. Trimming cost V 0 bases and J 6 bases, with 15 bases left between them. The CDR3 runs to 16 residues. From germline, CDR1 is LGHNA and CDR2 YSLEER.

The CDR3 sequence is CASSAGQSNQPQHF. CDR3 sequence (DNA): TGTGCCAGCAGCGCGGGACAGAGCAATCAGCCCCAGCATTTT. J is TRBJ1-5 and V is TRBV6-1; 7 bases are shared with TRBD1. Germline V lookup: CDR1 MNHNS, CDR2 SASEGT. The CDR3 totals 14 residues. The V and J ends lost 6 bases and 1 base, in that order; junction bases with no gene match: 3.

The rearrangement links TRBV9 to TRBJ2-1; D gene uncertain. V dropped 0 bases and J dropped 11 bases, with 12 bases sitting between them. Germline values: CDR1 SGDLS, CDR2 YYNGEE. CDR3 length: 13 amino acids. CDR3 region: CASSVAGSLQQFF. The CDR3 bases are TGTGCCAGCAGCGTAGCCGGTAGCTTGCAGCAGTTCTTC.

The chain carries TRBV3-1 (or the pseudogene TRBV3-2) and TRBJ1-2; possibly TRBD1 for D (6 bases). The germline V gene has CDR1 LGHDT and CDR2 YNNKEL (reference sequence). CDR3 length: 16 residues. V gave up 0 bases and J gave up 3 bases, with 14 bases separating them. The DNA of the CDR3 is TGTGCCAGCAGCCAAGAAGTTGACAGGCCAGACTATGGCTACACCTTC. Protein product: CASSQEVDRPDYGYTF.

V usage is TRBV27 and J usage is TRBJ2-4, with 8 bases fitting TRBD2. The CDR3 runs 15 residues. Trimming took 5 bases from V and 4 from J; bases not matched to a gene: 7. In germline, CDR1 is MNHEY, CDR2 SMNVEV (reference sequence). The CDR3 region has the DNA TGTGCCAGCAGTCCCTACACTAGCGGTAAAAACATTCAGTACTTC. Its protein is CASSPYTSGKNIQYF.